The T cell receptor (beta chain) described here comes from a study of cytomegalovirus exposure and HLA in healthy donors. Study outcomes and limitations: Upon later analysis, TCR association rates were observed to vary by HLA locus, being highest for DRB1 and lowest for HLA-C. The classifier reportedly diagnosed cytomegalovirus status with high sensitivity and specificity. Association of 17,000 or so TCR beta sequences with HLA alleles was found at 0.05 false discovery rate in a later analysis.

A word on this clone: Its antigen is currently unknown.

The donors comprised healthy bone marrow donors. In the PCR, 60 Vbeta and 13 Jbeta primers were used. Sequenced by immunoSEQ multiplex PCR; TCRdb stores in-frame clones only, minus some. The sample contains over 130,000 clones, 50% to 75% of which appear only once. Sequenced sample: PBMCs. The sequence was collected from a woman in her fifties or sixties in good health and CMV-seropositive.

CDR3 protein: CASSDSPGKGELFF. Here the CDR3 DNA reads TGTGCCAGCAGTGACTCCCCAGGGAAAGGGGAGCTGTTTTTT. The chain joins TRBV6-4 to TRBJ2-2; a possible D gene is TRBD1 (5 bases). The germline CDR1 and CDR2 sequences are MRHNA and SNTAGT. The V end lost 0 bases, the J end lost 8 bases, and 10 bases lay between the germline ends. The CDR3 sequence is 14 residues long.